What follows are 14 T cell receptor beta chains derived from one specimen sequenced in a study of response to subunit inactivated influenza vaccine. Each CDR3 protein is one row after TCRdb ran MiXCR on the RT-PCR reads. Counted here are hundreds of thousands of distinct CDR3 sequences, 15% to 19% occurring once; the ten biggest clones make up under 14%. The specimen comprised PBMCs from blood, sampled less than 13 days after vaccination. All receptors come from a man between 50 and 59 years old who received an inactivated influenza vaccine.

The chain is built from TRBV10-3 and TRBJ2-2, with D perhaps matching TRBD2 (7 bases). The CDR3 is made up of 16 amino acids. Trimming stripped 4 bases from V and 7 bases from J, with 19 bases between. Germline V lookup: CDR1 ENHRY, CDR2 SYGVKD. CDR3 bases: TGTGCCATCAGTGCACCAAGGGGGAGGGCCGACGGGGAGCTGTTTTTT. Its translation: CAISAPRGRADGELFF.

This clonotype was seen a few times. V gene TRBV5-1 combines with J gene TRBJ1-3; possibly TRBD1 for D (5 bases). CDR3 size: 16 residues. Trimming took off 3 bases at V and 2 bases at J, with 15 bases between the two ends. Germline V lookup: CDR1 SGHRS, CDR2 YFSETQ. Here the CDR3 reads CASSSMGTAAGNTIYF. Here the CDR3 DNA reads TGCGCCAGCAGCTCCATGGGGACGGCGGCTGGAAACACCATATATTTT.

The chain joins TRBV5-6 to TRBJ2-1; 12 bases line up with TRBD2. J lost 6 bases, V lost 4 bases, and 5 bases had no gene match. Germline V lookup: CDR1 SGHDT, CDR2 YYEEEE. The CDR3 totals 15 residues. CDR3 amino acids: CASSQTSGRRNEQFF. CDR3 bases: TGTGCCAGCAGCCAAACTAGCGGGAGGCGCAATGAGCAGTTCTTC.

The chain couples TRBV5-6 to TRBJ1-4; no clear D gene. The CDR3 has 15 amino acids. Trimming cost V 5 bases and J 0 bases, with 11 bases left between them. Per germline, CDR1 SGHDT and CDR2 YYEEEE. The CDR3 coding sequence is TGTGCCAGCAGTTTCGGACCCGCAACTAATGAAAAACTGTTTTTT. Its protein is CASSFGPATNEKLFF.

In this sample, this clonotype turned up a few times. This chain links TRBV7-8 with TRBJ2-7; 9 bases are shared with TRBD1. The V segment lost 8 bases and the J segment 3 bases; nucleotides outside the gene matches: 8. This CDR3 spans 14 amino acids. The germline gives CDR1 SGHVS, CDR2 FQNEAQ. CDR3 amino acids: CASFLSGQGYEQYF. CDR3 coding DNA: TGTGCCAGCTTCCTATCGGGACAGGGCTACGAGCAGTACTTC.

This chain links TRBV28 with TRBJ2-2; D tentatively fits TRBD1 or TRBD2 (5 bases each). The germline CDR1 and CDR2 sequences are MDHEN and SYDVKM. V dropped 6 bases and J dropped 7 bases, with 21 bases sitting between them. The CDR3 is made up of 16 amino acids. CDR3 sequence (DNA): TGTGCCAGCAGCCCTGAGGGACGGGTTTGGGGCGGGGAGCTGTTTTTT. Translated, it gives CASSPEGRVWGGELFF.

This clonotype was observed a few times. The rearrangement uses TRBV28 and TRBJ2-7; 7 bases match TRBD2. The CDR3 has 13 amino acids. The J segment lost 7 bases and the V segment lost 8 bases, leaving 11 bases of the junction unmatched. Germline CDR1 and CDR2: MDHEN and SYDVKM. Here the CDR3 reads CASYSGPWGEQYF. The CDR3 nucleotides read TGTGCCAGCTATAGCGGGCCCTGGGGGGAGCAGTACTTC.

This clonotype appeared many times. The rearrangement joins TRBV7-9 to TRBJ2-3; D gene uncertain. Germline CDR1 SEHNR, CDR2 FQNEAQ (reference sequence). V lost 4 bases and J 0 bases, leaving 8 bases between the germline ends. The CDR3 spans 14 residues. For the CDR3, the DNA is TGTGCCAGCAGCTCCGGTTATAGCACAGATACGCAGTATTTT. Translating gives CASSSGYSTDTQYF.

This clonotype was counted between two and nine times. V gene TRBV20-1 combines with J gene TRBJ2-1; 8 bases line up with TRBD2. This CDR3 spans 14 amino acids. The junction had 7 bases not matched to a gene; V was cut back by 3 bases and J by 6 bases. Germline CDR1 reads DFQATT; CDR2 reads SNEGSKA (reference sequence). In DNA form, the CDR3 reads TGCAGTGCTAGGGCGGGAGGCCCCCCCAATGAGCAGTTCTTC. Translated, it gives CSARAGGPPNEQFF.

In its sample, this clonotype was seen a few times. This rearrangement joins TRBV12-3 or TRBV12-4 to TRBJ1-5; D uncertain. Trimming shortened V by 5 bases and J by 3 bases, and 14 bases separated the two germline ends. CDR3 length: 15 residues. The CDR3 bases are TGTGCCAGCAGTACCGCCGGGATCTCCAATCAGCCCCAGCATTTT. Translated, it gives CASSTAGISNQPQHF.

The chain joins TRBV11-2 to TRBJ2-1, with TRBD1 identical over 11 bases. The CDR3 covers 15 residues. The V gene's germline CDR1 is SGHAT and CDR2 FQNNGV. The V segment lost 5 bases and the J segment 6 bases; nucleotides outside the gene matches: 6. The CDR3 DNA reads TGTGCCAGCAGCCTCGGGACAGGGGGTTTCAATGAGCAGTTCTTC. Protein sequence: CASSLGTGGFNEQFF.

This clonotype was seen more than once but under ten times. V and J are TRBV12-3 or TRBV12-4 and TRBJ2-7, with 8 positions matching TRBD1. V lost 6 bases, J lost 2 bases, and 6 bases stayed unmatched. This CDR3 is built from 14 residues. In nucleotides, the CDR3 is TGTGCCAGCAGGGGTAGACAGGGGACCTACGAGCAGTACTTC. Translated, it gives CASRGRQGTYEQYF.

The genes are TRBV7-8 and TRBJ2-2; possible D gene TRBD1, 5 bases. This CDR3 comprises 15 residues. Trimming left V 0 bases short and J 6 bases short, with 11 bases between. Germline V CDR1 and CDR2: SGHVS, FQNEAQ. In DNA, the CDR3 is TGTGCCAGCAGCTTAGCGGCAGGGCAGGCCGGGGAGCTGTTTTTT. Translating it yields CASSLAAGQAGELFF.

This clonotype was found many times. The chain employs TRBV5-6 and TRBJ1-6; D gene ambiguous. Germline V gives CDR1 SGHDT, CDR2 YYEEEE. The CDR3 runs 14 residues. The V and J ends lost 2 bases and 3 bases respectively, with 6 bases between them. Here the CDR3 DNA reads TGTGCCAGCAGCTTAGGGATCTATAATTCACCCCTCCACTTT. This gives the protein CASSLGIYNSPLHF. Combining the CDR3 with reference TRBV5-6 and TRBJ1-6 gives the whole variable domain DAGVTQSPTHLIKTRGQQVTLRCSPKSGHDTVSWYQQALGQGPQFIFQYYEEEERQRGNFPDRFSGHQFPNYSSELNVNALLLGDSALYLCASSLGIYNSPLHFGNGTRLTVT.